This T cell receptor beta chain was sequenced during a study of blood T cell repertoires in COVID-19. Background on the study: The United States, Italy and Spain were the sources of the acute and convalescent COVID-19 samples. T cells, B-cell-depleted T cells, or PBMCs provided the cDNA or gDNA that served as material.

Germline CDR1 reads MNHEY; CDR2 reads SMNVEV (reference sequence). This CDR3 comprises 14 residues. With 8 bases clipped from V and 3 bases from J, the junction kept 6 bases outside the gene matches. Source study methods: Nucleated cell number was recorded as an estimate derived from reference gene primer amplification. Sequencing was performed with immunoSEQ multiplex PCR; in TCRdb, only in-frame clones are kept and a portion is missing. D and trimming were read from the DNA, whereas the V and J calls and clone size are those reported in that table. Of some 250,000 clones listed, roughly 80% are singletons.

The sequenced sample consisted of peripheral blood. This chain connects TRBV27 to TRBJ2-7; TRBD1 aligns across 11 bases. The clonotype originates from a woman in her late teens or twenties with acute or convalescent COVID-19. DNA for the CDR3: TGTGCCAGCGGATCCGGGACAGGGGGCTACGAGCAGTACTTC. Protein: CASGSGTGGYEQYF.